These 12 T cell receptor beta chains were sequenced from one sample in a study of T cells after yellow fever vaccination. TCRdb itself ran the 5' RACE reads through MiXCR, one entry per CDR3 protein. The repertoire holds approximately 240,000 distinct CDR3 sequences, more than 3.5% seen once, with 15% to 20% in the top ten. The sample was PBMCs, taken 15 days after the yellow fever booster vaccination. Source of these receptors: a man younger than 35 who received the YFV17D yellow fever vaccine.

This clonotype has a count of ten or more. This chain connects TRBV20-1 to TRBJ2-5; D may be TRBD2 (7 bases). V dropped 5 bases and J dropped 5 bases, with 24 bases sitting between them. In germline, CDR1 is DFQATT, CDR2 SNEGSKA (reference sequence). The CDR3 runs 16 residues. CDR3 residues: CSARAPGEGTGETQYF. CDR3 DNA: TGCAGTGCTCGGGCCCCAGGGGAGGGAACCGGGGAGACCCAGTACTTC.

This clonotype was seen at least ten times. This chain links TRBV9 with TRBJ2-7; 8 bases align to TRBD1. Germline-derived CDR1 and CDR2 are SGDLS and YYNGEE. CDR3 length equals 14 residues. J was trimmed by 3 bases and V by 4 bases; bases with no gene match: 6. CDR3 DNA: TGTGCCAGCAGCCCGCCGGACAGGGTCTACGAGCAGTACTTC. Translation: CASSPPDRVYEQYF.

This clonotype showed up many times. V is TRBV7-9 and J is TRBJ2-4; D is ambiguous. CDR3 size: 14 residues. CDR1 and CDR2 from the germline V gene are SEHNR and FQNEAQ (reference sequence). The V end was cut by 5 bases, the J end by 0 bases, with 8 bases between. The CDR3 DNA reads TGTGCCAGCAGCGGAAGGCTAGCCAAAAACATTCAGTACTTC. Its protein is CASSGRLAKNIQYF. Combining the CDR3 with reference TRBV7-9 and TRBJ2-4 gives the whole variable domain DTGVSQNPRHKITKRGQNVTFRCDPISEHNRLYWYRQTLGQGPEFLTYFQNEAQLEKSRLLSDRFSAERPKGSFSTLEIQRTEQGDSAMYLCASSGRLAKNIQYFGAGTRLSVL.

This rearrangement joins TRBV4-2 to TRBJ1-3; D gene uncertain. CDR1 is LGHNA and CDR2 is YNFKEQ in the germline V gene. V dropped 4 bases and J dropped 0 bases, with 10 bases sitting between them. There are 15 residues in the CDR3. CDR3 protein: CASSPYRNSGNTIYF. CDR3 coding DNA: TGTGCCAGCAGCCCATACAGAAACTCTGGAAACACCATATATTTT.

This clonotype was detected ten times or more. The CDR3 sequence is CASSQDRLAGFQETQYF. The CDR3 DNA reads as TGTGCCAGCAGCCAAGATCGGCTAGCGGGGTTCCAAGAGACCCAGTACTTC. This chain links TRBV3-1 with TRBJ2-5, with 9 positions matching TRBD2. Germline trimming cut 0 bases from V and 1 base from J; bases unmatched to any gene: 6. CDR1 is LGHDT, CDR2 YNNKEL, per germline (reference sequence). The CDR3 runs 17 residues.

This clonotype was detected only a few times. V usage is TRBV30 and J usage is TRBJ2-7; 8 positions match TRBD2. Germline values: CDR1 GTSNPN, CDR2 SVGIG (reference sequence). This CDR3 contains 16 residues. V trimming: 0 bases; J trimming: 3 bases; junction bases outside the gene matches: 10. This chain's CDR3 is CAWSVLLAGLGYEQYF. CDR3 DNA sequence: TGTGCCTGGAGTGTACTCCTAGCGGGCCTAGGCTACGAGCAGTACTTC.

The table lists this clonotype with many counts. V usage is TRBV6-5 and J usage is TRBJ1-5; a weak D match, TRBD1 (5 bases). Germline V gene sequence: CDR1 MNHEY, CDR2 SVGAGI. This CDR3 has 14 residues. The V and J ends lost 2 bases and 7 bases respectively, with 12 bases between them. In DNA form, the CDR3 reads TGTGCCAGCAGTTACGGTGGGGGAGGCCAGCCCCAGCATTTT. Translating gives CASSYGGGGQPQHF.

This clonotype was seen many times. The J gene is TRBJ1-1, the V gene TRBV5-5; 7 bases match TRBD1. This CDR3 is 14 amino acids long. V dropped 1 base and J dropped 5; count of bases not matched to a gene: 5. Germline V lookup: CDR1 SGHKS, CDR2 YYEKEE (reference sequence). The CDR3 sequence is CASSLRGPPTEAFF. DNA for the CDR3: TGTGCCAGCAGCTTGAGGGGGCCGCCTACTGAAGCTTTCTTT.

This clonotype was seen many times. This chain links TRBV27 with TRBJ2-7, with D unresolved. Per the germline V gene, CDR1 is MNHEY and CDR2 is SMNVEV (reference sequence). The V end was cut by 2 bases, the J end by 3 bases, with 8 bases between. The length of the CDR3 is 13 residues. CDR3 nucleotides: TGTGCCAGCAGTTTAAAACGGAGCTACGAGCAGTACTTC. Protein product: CASSLKRSYEQYF.

This clonotype was counted many times. The chain links TRBV7-2 to TRBJ2-3; 8 bases match TRBD2. CDR1 and CDR2 from the germline V gene are SGHTA and FQGNSA. This CDR3 region has 14 residues. With 7 bases clipped from V and 5 bases from J, the junction kept 8 bases outside the gene matches. The CDR3 DNA reads as TGTGCCAGCATCCCGGGACTAGAGGGAGATACGCAGTATTTT. Translating gives CASIPGLEGDTQYF.

The CDR3 DNA follows: TGCAGTGCTAGAGATTGGGAGACCGTATTCGCTGAAGCTTTCTTT. It yields the protein CSARDWETVFAEAFF. The rearrangement joins TRBV20-1 to TRBJ1-1, with no clear D. The V and J ends lost 0 bases and 6 bases respectively, with 17 bases between them. CDR3 size: 15 residues. The germline CDR1 and CDR2 sequences are DFQATT and SNEGSKA (reference sequence).

This clonotype has a count of ten or more. The chain has TRBV2 and TRBJ2-1; D may be TRBD2 (6 bases). Germline CDR1 and CDR2: SNHLY and FYNNEI. The CDR3 spans 13 residues. Trimming removed 4 bases from V and 4 bases from J, with 8 bases in between. Here the CDR3 DNA reads TGTGCCAGCAGTGGCCGGGGGTACAATGAGCAGTTCTTC. Translating it yields CASSGRGYNEQFF.